This T cell receptor beta chain was found in a study of T-cell memory formation after mild COVID-19. Germline values: CDR1 MGHRA, CDR2 YSYEKL. This CDR3 has 14 residues. The germline V and J ends were trimmed by 4 bases and 5 bases, with 11 bases remaining between them. TCRdb itself ran the 5' RACE reads through MiXCR, one entry per CDR3 protein. Among about 400,000 distinct CDR3 sequences listed, about 22% were seen once. Material: PBMCs or a T cell subset sorted from them (not recorded which). This chain connects TRBV4-1 to TRBJ2-2, with D hard to call. The receptor was isolated from an adult woman who had mild COVID-19 (a few samples of this study predate the infection). Cell type and time point are not known. The CDR3 loop is CASSPPRQTGELFF. CDR3 coding DNA: TGCGCCAGCAGCCCACCCCGGCAGACCGGGGAGCTGTTTTTT.